These 7 T cell receptor beta chains were all obtained from the same sample, sequenced in a study of regulatory T cells in long-lasting Graves disease. Time point noted: newly diagnosed GD, antithyroid drugs for less than 3 months. With RNA extracted from PBMCs as input, the TCR library was made. iRepertoire HTBI primers and Arm-PCR of CDR3 regions built TCR beta libraries. TCRdb re-called the multiplex PCR reads with MiXCR, one entry per CDR3 protein. The sample lists 400,000 to 500,000 distinct CDR3 sequences, 14% to 15% occurring once. These same records also appear under a second study, on T cells in Graves' hyperthyroidism and ophthalmopathy.

The starting material was peripheral blood mononuclear cells (PBMCs), obtained at new diagnosis, from a patient treated with antithyroid drugs. All receptors derive from a woman under 40 with Graves disease.

CDR3 residues: CSAQGAGANVLTF. In DNA, the CDR3 is TGCAGCGCACAGGGCGCTGGGGCCAACGTCCTGACTTTC. The chain couples TRBV29-1 to TRBJ2-6; tentative D call: TRBD1 (6 bases). Trimming left V 7 bases short and J 2 bases short, with 9 bases between. The CDR3 spans 13 residues. The germline CDR1 and CDR2 sequences are SQVTM and ANQGSEA.

This clonotype came up many times. V is TRBV28 and J is TRBJ2-7; maybe TRBD1 (6 bases). Germline CDR1 and CDR2: MDHEN and SYDVKM. Between the trimmed V and J ends, which lost 5 bases and 8 bases, there was a span of 10 bases. The CDR3 length is 11 residues. The CDR3: CASSPGTQQYF. CDR3 coding DNA: TGTGCCAGCAGTCCCGGGACACAGCAGTACTTC.

The V gene is TRBV10-2, the J gene TRBJ1-2, with 8 bases aligning to TRBD1. The length of the CDR3 is 15 residues. Germline CDR1 is WSHSY and CDR2 is SAAADI. V shed 4 bases and J 0 bases; nucleotides not matched to a gene: 4. The CDR3 sequence: CASSVRQGTNYGYTF. The CDR3 DNA is TGCGCCAGCAGTGTTAGACAGGGGACTAACTATGGCTACACCTTC.

This clonotype was seen at least ten times. The chain couples TRBV20-1 to TRBJ2-7; 8 nucleotides line up with TRBD2. Germline-derived CDR1 and CDR2 are DFQATT and SNEGSKA (reference sequence). Trimming cost V 1 base and J 1 base; bases outside gene matches: 6. There are 15 residues in the CDR3. CDR3 loop: CSARVWREASYEQYF. In DNA form, the CDR3 reads TGCAGTGCTAGAGTTTGGCGGGAGGCTTCCTACGAGCAGTACTTC.

The chain recombines TRBV3-1 with TRBJ1-5; no clear D. This CDR3 is built from 15 residues. V lost 0 bases and J 6 bases, leaving 12 bases between the germline ends. The germline V gene has CDR1 LGHDT and CDR2 YNNKEL (reference sequence). The CDR3 DNA reads TGTGCCAGCAGCCAAGATCAGGCGGGGTTTCAGCCCCAGCATTTT. Its protein product is CASSQDQAGFQPQHF.

In this sample, this clonotype turned up many times. The rearrangement joins TRBV7-3 to TRBJ2-1, with 14 bases identical to TRBD2. The V gene end was trimmed by 4 bases and the J gene end by 0 bases; junction bases not matched to a gene: 2. The CDR3 consists of 17 residues. CDR1 is SGHTA, CDR2 FQGTGA, per germline. The CDR3 spells CASSSGLAGASYNEQFF. Written as DNA, the CDR3 is TGTGCCAGCAGCTCGGGACTAGCGGGAGCCTCCTACAATGAGCAGTTCTTC.

This clonotype was counted ten times or more. The gene calls are TRBV20-1 and TRBJ2-7, with TRBD1 matching over 8 bases. Germline assignment: CDR1 DFQATT and CDR2 SNEGSKA (reference sequence). CDR3 length equals 14 residues. Trimming at V came to 0 bases and at J to 6 bases, leaving 7 bases not matched to a gene. The CDR3 loop is CSARDWTGWVEQYF. CDR3 nucleotides: TGCAGTGCTAGAGATTGGACAGGGTGGGTCGAGCAGTACTTC.